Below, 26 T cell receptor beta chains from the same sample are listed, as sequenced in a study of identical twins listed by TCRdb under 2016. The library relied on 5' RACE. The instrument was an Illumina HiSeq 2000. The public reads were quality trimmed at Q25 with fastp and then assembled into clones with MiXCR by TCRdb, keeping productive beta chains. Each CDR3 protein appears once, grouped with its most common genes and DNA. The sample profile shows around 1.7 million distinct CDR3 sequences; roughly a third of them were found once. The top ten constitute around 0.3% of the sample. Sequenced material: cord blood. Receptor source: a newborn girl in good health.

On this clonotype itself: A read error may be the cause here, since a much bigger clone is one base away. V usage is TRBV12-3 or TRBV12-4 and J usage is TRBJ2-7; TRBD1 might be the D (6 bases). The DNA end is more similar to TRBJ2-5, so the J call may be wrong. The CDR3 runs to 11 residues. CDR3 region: CASWGQVTQYF. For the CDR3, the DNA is TGTGCCAGCTGGGGACAAGTGACCCAGTACTTC.

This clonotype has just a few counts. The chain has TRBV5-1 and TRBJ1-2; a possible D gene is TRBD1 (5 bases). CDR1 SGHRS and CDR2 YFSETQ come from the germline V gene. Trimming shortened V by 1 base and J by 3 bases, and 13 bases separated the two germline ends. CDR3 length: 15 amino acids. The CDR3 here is CASSLIPPGDYGYTF. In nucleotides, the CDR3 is TGCGCCAGCAGCTTGATCCCCCCGGGGGACTATGGCTACACCTTC.

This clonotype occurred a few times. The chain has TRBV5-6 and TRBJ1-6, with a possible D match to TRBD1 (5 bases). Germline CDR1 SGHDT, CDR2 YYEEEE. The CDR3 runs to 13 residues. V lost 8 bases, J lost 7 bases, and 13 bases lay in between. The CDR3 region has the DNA TGTGCCAGTTTGGGACGGCCCAATTCACCCCTCCACTTT. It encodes CASLGRPNSPLHF. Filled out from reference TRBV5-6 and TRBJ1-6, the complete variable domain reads DAGVTQSPTHLIKTRGQQVTLRCSPKSGHDTVSWYQQALGQGPQFIFQYYEEEERQRGNFPDRFSGHQFPNYSSELNVNALLLGDSALYLCASLGRPNSPLHFGNGTRLTVT.

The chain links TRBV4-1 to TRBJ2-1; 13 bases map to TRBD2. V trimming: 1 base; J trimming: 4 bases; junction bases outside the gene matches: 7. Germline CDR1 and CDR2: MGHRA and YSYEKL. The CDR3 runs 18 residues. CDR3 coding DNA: TGCGCCAGCAGCCAAGTCGGCGGACTAGCGGGGGCTTACAATGAGCAGTTCTTC. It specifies CASSQVGGLAGAYNEQFF.

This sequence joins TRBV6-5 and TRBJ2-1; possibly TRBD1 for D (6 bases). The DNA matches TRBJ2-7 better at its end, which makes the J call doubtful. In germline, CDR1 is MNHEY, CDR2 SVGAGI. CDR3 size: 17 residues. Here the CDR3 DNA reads TGTGCCAGCAGTCAGTCGAGGGGGACAAGAGCCTACAATGAGCAGTACTTC. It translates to CASSQSRGTRAYNEQYF.

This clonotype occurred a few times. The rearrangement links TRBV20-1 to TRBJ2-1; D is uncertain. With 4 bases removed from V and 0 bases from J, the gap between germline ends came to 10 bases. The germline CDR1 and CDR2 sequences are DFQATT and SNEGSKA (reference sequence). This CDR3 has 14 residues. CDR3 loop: CSATPFISYNEQFF. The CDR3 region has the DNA TGCAGTGCTACTCCGTTTATCTCCTACAATGAGCAGTTCTTC.

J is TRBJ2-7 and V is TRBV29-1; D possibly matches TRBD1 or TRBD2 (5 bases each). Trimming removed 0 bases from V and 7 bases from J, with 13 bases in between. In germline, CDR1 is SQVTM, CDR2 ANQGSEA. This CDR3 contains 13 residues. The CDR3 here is CSVEEGTYNEQYF. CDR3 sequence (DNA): TGCAGCGTTGAAGAAGGGACGTACAATGAGCAGTACTTC.

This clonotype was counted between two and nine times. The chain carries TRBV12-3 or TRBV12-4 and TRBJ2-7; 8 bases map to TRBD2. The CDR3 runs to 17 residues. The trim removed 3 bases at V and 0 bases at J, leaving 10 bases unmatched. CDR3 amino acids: CASSFRGLDANSYEQYF. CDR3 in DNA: TGTGCCAGCAGTTTCAGGGGACTAGACGCTAACTCCTACGAGCAGTACTTC.

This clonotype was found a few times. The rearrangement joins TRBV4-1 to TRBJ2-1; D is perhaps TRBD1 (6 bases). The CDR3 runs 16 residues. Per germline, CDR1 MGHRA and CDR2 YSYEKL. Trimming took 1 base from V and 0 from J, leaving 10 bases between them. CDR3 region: CASSQGRGGSYNEQFF. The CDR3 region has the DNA TGCGCCAGCAGCCAAGGGCGAGGGGGCTCCTACAATGAGCAGTTCTTC.

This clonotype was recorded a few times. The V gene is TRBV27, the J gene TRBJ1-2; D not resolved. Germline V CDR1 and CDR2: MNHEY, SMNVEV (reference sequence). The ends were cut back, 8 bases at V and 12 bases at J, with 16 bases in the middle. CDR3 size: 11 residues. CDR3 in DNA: TGTGCCAGCGGGGTCGGGCCGTCGAACACCTTC. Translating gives CASGVGPSNTF.

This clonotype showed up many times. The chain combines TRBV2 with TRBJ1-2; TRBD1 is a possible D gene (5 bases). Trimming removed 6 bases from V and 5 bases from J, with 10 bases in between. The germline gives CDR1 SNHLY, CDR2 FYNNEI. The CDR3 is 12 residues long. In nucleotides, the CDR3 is TGTGCCAGCAGGGGTGGGGCTTATGGCTACACCTTC. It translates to CASRGGAYGYTF.

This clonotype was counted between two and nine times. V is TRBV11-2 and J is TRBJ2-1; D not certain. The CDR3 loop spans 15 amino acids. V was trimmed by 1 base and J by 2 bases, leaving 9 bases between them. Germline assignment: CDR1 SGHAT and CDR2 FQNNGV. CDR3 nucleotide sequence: TGTGCCAGCAGCTTAGGGTATAAGACCTACAATGAGCAGTTCTTC. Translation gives CASSLGYKTYNEQFF.

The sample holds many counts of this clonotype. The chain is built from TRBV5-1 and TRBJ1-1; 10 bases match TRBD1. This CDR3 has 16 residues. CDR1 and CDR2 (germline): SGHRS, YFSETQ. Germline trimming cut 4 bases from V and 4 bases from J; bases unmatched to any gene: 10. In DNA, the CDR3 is TGCGCCAGCAGCCTTCGCCCGGGACAGGGGCGCACTGAAGCTTTCTTT. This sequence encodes CASSLRPGQGRTEAFF.

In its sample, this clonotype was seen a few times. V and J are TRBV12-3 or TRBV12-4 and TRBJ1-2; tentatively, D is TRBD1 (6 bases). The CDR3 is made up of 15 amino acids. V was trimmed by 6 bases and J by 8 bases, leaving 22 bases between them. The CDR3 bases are TGTGCCAGCAGGAATACAGGGAAGGGACCTACCGGCTACACCTTC. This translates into CASRNTGKGPTGYTF.

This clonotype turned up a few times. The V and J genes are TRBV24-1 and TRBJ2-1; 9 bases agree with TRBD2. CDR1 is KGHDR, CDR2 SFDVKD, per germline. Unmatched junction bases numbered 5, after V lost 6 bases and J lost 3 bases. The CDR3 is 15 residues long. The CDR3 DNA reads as TGTGCCACCAGTCCGCTAGCGGGATTCTACAATGAGCAGTTCTTC. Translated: CATSPLAGFYNEQFF.

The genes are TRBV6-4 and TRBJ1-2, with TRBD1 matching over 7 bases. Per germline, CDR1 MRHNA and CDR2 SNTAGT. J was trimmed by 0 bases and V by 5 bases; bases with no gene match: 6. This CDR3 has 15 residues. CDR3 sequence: CASSHSGQSNYGYTF. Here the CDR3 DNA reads TGTGCCAGCAGTCATTCGGGACAGTCTAACTATGGCTACACCTTC.

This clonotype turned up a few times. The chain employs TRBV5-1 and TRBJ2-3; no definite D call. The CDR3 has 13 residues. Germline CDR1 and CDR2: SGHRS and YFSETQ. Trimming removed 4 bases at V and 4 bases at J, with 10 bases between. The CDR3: CASSLYYSDTQYF. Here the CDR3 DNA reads TGCGCCAGCAGCCTGTACTACTCAGATACGCAGTATTTT.

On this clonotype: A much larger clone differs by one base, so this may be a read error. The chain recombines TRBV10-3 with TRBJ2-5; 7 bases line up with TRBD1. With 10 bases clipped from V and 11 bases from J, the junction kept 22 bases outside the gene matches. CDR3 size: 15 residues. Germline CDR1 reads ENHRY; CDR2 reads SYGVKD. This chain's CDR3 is CASQKRQGASNEQYF. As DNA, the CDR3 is TGTGCCAGTCAGAAACGACAGGGCGCGAGCAATGAGCAGTACTTC.

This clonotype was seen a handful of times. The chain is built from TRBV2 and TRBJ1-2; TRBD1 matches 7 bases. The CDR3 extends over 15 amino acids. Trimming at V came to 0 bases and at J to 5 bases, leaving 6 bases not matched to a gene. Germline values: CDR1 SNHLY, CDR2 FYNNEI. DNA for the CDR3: TGTGCCAGCAGTGAAGCGCCGACAGGGAGGTATGGCTACACCTTC. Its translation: CASSEAPTGRYGYTF.

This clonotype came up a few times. CDR3 in amino acids: CASSYELSGTYNEQFF. The CDR3 nucleotides read TGTGCCAGCAGTTACGAACTTAGCGGGACCTACAATGAGCAGTTCTTC. The V gene is TRBV6-5, the J gene TRBJ2-1; 8 bases are a match to TRBD2. The J segment lost 2 bases and the V segment lost 2 bases, leaving 5 bases of the junction unmatched. CDR1 and CDR2 (germline): MNHEY, SVGAGI. The CDR3 spans 16 residues.

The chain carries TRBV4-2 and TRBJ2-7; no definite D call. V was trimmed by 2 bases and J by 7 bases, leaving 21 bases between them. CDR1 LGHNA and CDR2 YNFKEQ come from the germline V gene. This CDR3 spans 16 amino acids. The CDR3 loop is CASSQLSRSSYNEQYF. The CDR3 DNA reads TGTGCCAGCAGCCAATTATCCCGTTCCTCCTACAATGAGCAGTACTTC.

This CDR3 is CASSFLVLEQYF. The CDR3 region has the DNA TGTGCCAGCAGTTTCCTAGTCCTCGAGCAGTACTTC. The V gene is TRBV27, the J gene TRBJ2-7, with D unresolved. Trimming stripped 3 bases from V and 6 bases from J, with 9 bases between. Germline V lookup: CDR1 MNHEY, CDR2 SMNVEV (reference sequence). The CDR3 spans 12 residues.

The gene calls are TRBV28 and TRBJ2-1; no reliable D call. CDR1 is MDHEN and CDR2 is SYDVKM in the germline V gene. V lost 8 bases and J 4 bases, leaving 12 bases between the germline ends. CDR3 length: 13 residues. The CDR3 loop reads CASPLYRYNEQFF. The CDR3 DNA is TGTGCCAGCCCACTGTACAGATACAATGAGCAGTTCTTC.

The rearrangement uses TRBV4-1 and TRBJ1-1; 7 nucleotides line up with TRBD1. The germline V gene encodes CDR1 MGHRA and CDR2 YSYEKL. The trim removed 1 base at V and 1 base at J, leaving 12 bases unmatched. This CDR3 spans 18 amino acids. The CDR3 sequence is CASSQGELPGTANTEAFF. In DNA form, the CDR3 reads TGCGCCAGCAGCCAAGGGGAACTCCCCGGGACAGCGAACACTGAAGCTTTCTTT.

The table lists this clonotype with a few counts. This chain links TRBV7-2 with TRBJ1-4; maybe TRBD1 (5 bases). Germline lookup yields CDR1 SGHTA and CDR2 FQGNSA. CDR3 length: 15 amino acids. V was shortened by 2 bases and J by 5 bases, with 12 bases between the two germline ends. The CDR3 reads CASSLTSGANEKLFF. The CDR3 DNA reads TGTGCCAGCAGCTTAACGTCCGGGGCGAATGAAAAACTGTTTTTT. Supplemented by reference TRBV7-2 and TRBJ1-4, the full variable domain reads GAGVSQSPSNKVTEKGKDVELRCDPISGHTALYWYRQSLGQGLEFLIYFQGNSAPDKSGLPSDRFSAERTGGSVSTLTIQRTQQEDSAVYLCASSLTSGANEKLFFGSGTQLSVL.

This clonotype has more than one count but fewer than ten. Written as DNA, the CDR3 is TGTGCCAGCAGTTTCAACAGAAGAACAGATACGCAGTATTTT. Translation: CASSFNRRTDTQYF. The chain uses TRBV12-3 or TRBV12-4 and TRBJ2-3; D not resolved. CDR3 length equals 14 residues. V lost 3 bases and J 3 bases, leaving 10 bases between the germline ends.